This T cell receptor (beta chain) comes out of a study of blood T cells in healthy people across ages. For the second PCR, which ran for about 6 to 11 cycles, a sample-barcoded 5' primer and a J-beta primer mix were used. TCRdb recomputed calls from the 5' RACE reads with MiXCR, one row per CDR3 protein. Of 710,000 or so distinct CDR3 sequences detected, about a third appear once; the ten largest clones hold 15%. Study-wide points: A strong correlation was found between TCR beta diversity and the percentage of naive T cells. In long-lived donors, naive CD4+ cell counts and diversity exceeded those of aged donors. A conclusive naive versus antigen-experienced comparison was prevented by the unsorted PBMCs.

In its sample, this clonotype was seen a few times. What it recognizes is unknown. A read error is possible here, since a much larger clone lies one base away. Per the germline V gene, CDR1 is SGDLS and CDR2 is YYNGEE. V was pared by 0 bases and J by 1 base, with 2 bases between. The CDR3 loop spans 13 amino acids. The clonotype was recovered from a woman at least 80 years old in good health. The rearrangement uses TRBV9 and TRBJ1-5; no clear D gene. Input material: blood. CDR3 coding DNA: TGTGCCAGCAGCGTAGGAAGCAATCAGCCCCAGCATTTT. As protein: CASSVGSNQPQHF.